Listed below are T cell receptor beta chains from one sample, sequenced in a study of response to subunit inactivated influenza vaccine. TCRdb re-analysed the RT-PCR reads in MiXCR, keeping a single row per CDR3 protein. The repertoire has more than 600,000 distinct CDR3 sequences, around 18% of them found once; the top ten carry roughly 10%. The sample was PBMCs from blood, taken about 5 days after vaccination. All receptors derive from a man aged 45-60 years who received an inactivated influenza vaccine. Each CDR3 is given with its conserved first and last residue. D genes are given only for firm matches. Size tells how often a clone was seen (once, few, many) or the class of an expanded clone, and some rows leave it out.

V	D	size	J	DNA	CDR3
TRBV24-1	-	few	TRBJ2-2	TGTGCCACCAGTGCGTCCGGCAGGGTGGACACCGGGGAGCTGTTTTTT	CATSASGRVDTGELFF
TRBV12-3/TRBV12-4	TRBD2	few	TRBJ2-5	TGTGCCAGCCGAGGGACTAGCGAGAAAGAGACCCAGTACTTC	CASRGTSEKETQYF
TRBV11-2	TRBD1	-	TRBJ2-7	TGTGCCAGCAGACGAACCTACAGGGGGCTCGAGCAGTACTTC	CASRRTYRGLEQYF
TRBV11-1	TRBD2	few	TRBJ2-1	TGTGCCAGCAGCCAGAGAGTGGGTAGCGGGAGTCGAATGAATGAGCAGTTCTTC	CASSQRVGSGSRMNEQFF
TRBV20-1	-	few	TRBJ2-7	TGCAGTGCGCCCCGGGACGGAATCTACGAGCAGTACTTC	CSAPRDGIYEQYF
TRBV3-1	-	many	TRBJ1-2	TGTGCCAGCAGCCAAGAAGTATCTAACTATGGCTACACCTTC	CASSQEVSNYGYTF
TRBV3-1	-	few	TRBJ2-3	TGTGCCAGCAGCCCCGGGACTCCGGTGGAAACGCAGTATTTT	CASSPGTPVETQYF
TRBV27	TRBD2	few	TRBJ2-1	TGTGCCAGCACCACATTGCCGGCGGGGGTTAATGAGCAGTTCTTC	CASTTLPAGVNEQFF
TRBV29-1	-	few	TRBJ2-7	TGCAGCTTCCGGGCAGCCTCCTACGAGCAGTACTTC	CSFRAASYEQYF
TRBV2	TRBD1	-	TRBJ1-1	TGTGCCAGCAGTGTTTCGGGACAGGTGAACACTGAAGCTTTCTTT	CASSVSGQVNTEAFF
TRBV29-1	TRBD2	-	TRBJ2-1	TGCAGCGTGAATAGACTAGCGGGAGTGGAGCAGTTCTTC	CSVNRLAGVEQFF
TRBV11-2	TRBD2	-	TRBJ2-7	TGTGCCAGCAGCACCGGGACTACCGGCTACGAGCAGTACTTC	CASSTGTTGYEQYF
TRBV20-1	-	-	TRBJ2-7	TGCAGTGCTAGAGATCCGGGAGCGTGGTACGAGCAGTACTTC	CSARDPGAWYEQYF
TRBV20-1	-	many	TRBJ2-7	TGCAGTGCTATTACACGGGACACCAGCTCCTACGAGCAGTACTTC	CSAITRDTSSYEQYF
TRBV15	-	many	TRBJ1-1	TGTGCCACCAGCAGAGGTACCTTCAACACTGAAGCTTTCTTT	CATSRGTFNTEAFF
TRBV11-1	-	few	TRBJ1-4	TGTGCCAGCAGCTTAAGGGCAGGGGTCTTTGCAACTAATGAAAAACTGTTTTTT	CASSLRAGVFATNEKLFF
TRBV28	-	few	TRBJ2-7	TGTGCCAGCGCCAGGGGGGGGGGCTTCTCCTACGAGCAGTACTTC	CASARGGGFSYEQYF
TRBV5-1	-	-	TRBJ2-5	TGCGCCAGCAGCTTGGGCGCTTTCGAAGAGACCCAGTACTTC	CASSLGAFEETQYF
TRBV9	-	few	TRBJ2-7	TGTGCCAGCAGCTACAAGGACAGCTACGAGCAGTACTTC	CASSYKDSYEQYF
TRBV6-2/TRBV6-3	-	-	TRBJ2-1	TGTGCCAGCAGTTACTCGTTGTATCGACTAGAGCAGTTCTTC	CASSYSLYRLEQFF
TRBV7-9	TRBD1	-	TRBJ2-7	TGTGCCAGCAGCTTATTTCGGGACAGAAACTACGAGCAGTACTTC	CASSLFRDRNYEQYF
TRBV12-3/TRBV12-4	TRBD1	few	TRBJ1-2	TGTGCCAGCAACCTCGTCGGACAGGGGGCCGGGGGCTACACCTTC	CASNLVGQGAGGYTF
TRBV5-1	TRBD2	-	TRBJ2-5	TGCGCCAGCAGCTGGAAAGGACTAGCCGAGGAAGAGACCCAGTACTTC	CASSWKGLAEEETQYF
TRBV6-5	-	-	TRBJ2-3	TGTGCCAGCAGTTACTCAGGGGGGAGGGGCACAGATACGCAGTATTTT	CASSYSGGRGTDTQYF
TRBV7-6	-	few	TRBJ2-3	TGTGCCAGCAGCTTAGGGTTCCAACACAACACAGATACGCAGTATTTT	CASSLGFQHNTDTQYF
TRBV7-2	-	few	TRBJ2-6	TGTGCCAGCAGCCGGAGAGTGTCTGGGGCCAACGTCCTGACTTTC	CASSRRVSGANVLTF
TRBV12-3/TRBV12-4	-	-	TRBJ2-7	TGTGCCAGCAGTTGGCGGTACGAGCAGTACTTC	CASSWRYEQYF
TRBV7-8	-	-	TRBJ2-4	TGTGCCAGCAGCTTCCCTTCCTGGGTTTCCAAAAACATTCAGTACTTC	CASSFPSWVSKNIQYF
TRBV20-1	-	few	TRBJ2-7	TGCAGTGCTAGTACCTCAAGCGGTGTCGAGCAGTACTTC	CSASTSSGVEQYF
TRBV12-3/TRBV12-4	-	-	TRBJ1-6	TGTGCCAGCAGTTTCGTGGCAGGGAATTCACCCCTCCACTTT	CASSFVAGNSPLHF
TRBV20-1	TRBD1	few	TRBJ2-1	TGCAGTGCTAGAGCTCGGACAGGGCGGAGCTCCTACAATGAGCAGTTCTTC	CSARARTGRSSYNEQFF
TRBV18	-	-	TRBJ2-7	TGTGCCAGCTCACCGAAGAGAGCCGGGACAAAGGCATTGGAGCAGTACTTC	CASSPKRAGTKALEQYF
TRBV6-2/TRBV6-3	-	-	TRBJ2-5	TGTGCCAGCAGTCCCACTTTCCAGGGGAGCCACCAAGAGACCCAGTACTTC	CASSPTFQGSHQETQYF
TRBV20-1	TRBD2	few	TRBJ2-1	TGCAGTGCTAGGAGCGGGAGGTCCTTGGGCAATGAGCAGTTCTTC	CSARSGRSLGNEQFF
TRBV15	-	-	TRBJ2-1	TGTGCCACCAGCGGGAGACTCAGTGAGCAGTTCTTC	CATSGRLSEQFF
TRBV29-1	TRBD2	many	TRBJ2-1	TGCAGCGTTCCCCAGCTAGCGGGAGTCAGTAATGAGCAGTTCTTC	CSVPQLAGVSNEQFF
TRBV7-8	-	-	TRBJ2-7	TGTGCCAGCAGCTTAATGAGGTCGGTCTCCTACGAGCAGTACTTC	CASSLMRSVSYEQYF
TRBV7-9	-	-	TRBJ2-6	TGTGCCATGTCAGGCTCTGGGGCCAACGTCCTGACTTTC	CAMSGSGANVLTF
TRBV28	-	few	TRBJ1-6	TGTGCCAGCAACAGTGGTGTACCCCATAATTCACCCCTCCACTTT	CASNSGVPHNSPLHF
TRBV27	TRBD2	-	TRBJ2-1	TGTGCCAGCAGTCGCGCGCTAGCGGGAGTATATGAGCAGTTCTTC	CASSRALAGVYEQFF
TRBV7-9	TRBD1	-	TRBJ2-1	TGTGCCAGCAGCCCCGGGACAGGGATCTCCTACAATGAGCAGTTCTTC	CASSPGTGISYNEQFF
TRBV6-5	-	few	TRBJ2-1	TGTGCCAGCAGTTACTCGTTGGACTTCTTTTCGAGGGGCAATGAGCAGTTCTTC	CASSYSLDFFSRGNEQFF
TRBV5-1	-	few	TRBJ1-6	TGCGCCAGCAGCTTGGAACAGTCTTCACCCCTCCACTTT	CASSLEQSSPLHF
TRBV7-2	TRBD1	-	TRBJ1-2	TGTGCCAGCAGCGACGGACAGGGGAAAAGCTATGGCTACACCTTC	CASSDGQGKSYGYTF
TRBV6-2/TRBV6-3	TRBD1	many	TRBJ1-6	TGTGCCAGCACAGGGGGTCTTTGGAATTCACCCCTCCACTTT	CASTGGLWNSPLHF
TRBV27	-	few	TRBJ2-7	TGTGCCAGCAGACGACAGGCCAACTCCTACGAGCAGTACTTC	CASRRQANSYEQYF
TRBV20-1	TRBD1	-	TRBJ2-7	TGCAGTGCACTGGGACAGATCTACGAGCAGTACTTC	CSALGQIYEQYF
TRBV4-3	TRBD2	-	TRBJ2-5	TGCGCCAGCAGCCAGAGTCTAGCGGGCCAAGAGACCCAGTACTTC	CASSQSLAGQETQYF
TRBV4-3	TRBD1	-	TRBJ2-2	TGCGCCAGCAGCCAAGATAGGACAGGGGTCGGGGAGCTGTTTTTT	CASSQDRTGVGELFF
TRBV12-3/TRBV12-4	-	-	TRBJ2-5	TGTGCCAGCAGTTTAGGCCGGATGTCCCAGTACTTC	CASSLGRMSQYF
TRBV12-3/TRBV12-4	TRBD1	many	TRBJ2-4	TGTGCCAGCAGTCCTAGGGGGCTCATTCAGTACTTC	CASSPRGLIQYF
TRBV6-1	TRBD1	many	TRBJ2-5	TGTGCCAGCAGCGCCCATGGAGGACAGGGTATTCGGGAGACCCAGTACTTC	CASSAHGGQGIRETQYF
TRBV5-1	-	-	TRBJ2-1	TGCGCCATCCTTAAGTTACCCGCGGACTATGAGCAGTTCTTC	CAILKLPADYEQFF
TRBV6-6	-	-	TRBJ1-1	TGTGCCAGCACTCCCCTCCAGAACACTGAAGCTTTCTTT	CASTPLQNTEAFF
TRBV27	-	-	TRBJ1-1	TGTGCCAGCGGAGCCTCCCGGAACACTGAAGCTTTCTTT	CASGASRNTEAFF